This T cell receptor beta chain was captured by sequencing in a study of shared clonotypes between healthy human individuals. On the study more broadly: Sampling drew on donors who were a couple of women and three men aged 18 to 49.

Assay used: immunoSEQ multiplex PCR; TCRdb lists only in-frame clones, some missing. The table shows 1.4 million or so clones, with approximately 98.5% occurring only once. CDR3 length: 13 amino acids. V shed 4 bases and J 9 bases; nucleotides not matched to a gene: 7. Germline CDR1 reads SGHNT; CDR2 reads YYREEE (reference sequence). Specimen: naive CD4+ T cells sorted from blood. The sample's subset: CD45RA+ positively selected. The origin of this receptor is a man between 25 and 39 years old in good health. This chain links TRBV5-4 with TRBJ2-4, with 7 bases matching TRBD1. The CDR3 reads CASSPTGAGIQYF. Here the CDR3 DNA reads TGTGCCAGCAGCCCCACAGGGGCGGGCATTCAGTACTTC.